These 12 T cell receptor beta chains share one sample of origin, sequenced in a study of shared clonotypes between healthy human individuals. Only in-frame clones appear in the TCRdb table, and some are missing; sequencing was by immunoSEQ multiplex PCR. Among roughly 1,000,000 clones listed, about 84% were seen once. The sample taken for sequencing was memory CD4+ T cells from PBMCs. Subset denoted: CD45RA-negative fraction. The source of these receptors is a man aged 18 to 29 in good health. Some clones in this sample may be carry-over from other donors' samples.

The chain couples TRBV9 to TRBJ1-2; TRBD1 might be the D (5 bases). Trimming took 0 bases from V and 2 from J, leaving 8 bases between them. The CDR3 has 14 amino acids. From germline, CDR1 is SGDLS and CDR2 YYNGEE. CDR3 bases: TGTGCCAGCAGCGTAGTTTCAGGGAACTATGGCTACACCTTC. Its protein product is CASSVVSGNYGYTF.

This clone has only a few counts. The chain has TRBV7-9 and TRBJ1-5, with 9 bases identical to TRBD1. V gave up 4 bases and J gave up 4 bases; unmatched junction bases: 5. CDR3 size: 15 residues. CDR1 SEHNR and CDR2 FQNEAQ come from the germline V gene (reference sequence). CDR3 DNA sequence: TGTGCCAGCAGCTCCGGGACAGGGCTTAATCAGCCCCAGCATTTT. Amino acids: CASSSGTGLNQPQHF.

In nucleotides, the CDR3 is TGTGCCAGCAGACTACCCAGGGCCAGGGGGCGACCGGGGGATAGCAATCAGCCCCAGCATTTT. Amino acid sequence: CASRLPRARGRPGDSNQPQHF. The chain is built from TRBV28 and TRBJ1-5, with 8 bases aligning to TRBD1. This CDR3 comprises 21 residues. The V gene end was trimmed by 6 bases and the J gene end by 0 bases; junction bases not matched to a gene: 22. Germline lookup yields CDR1 MDHEN and CDR2 SYDVKM.

The V and J genes are TRBV5-1 and TRBJ1-3; D remains unclear. The CDR3 length is 13 residues. V was clipped by 2 bases and J by 9 bases, with 12 bases between them. Germline V gene data show CDR1 as SGHRS and CDR2 as YFSETQ. The CDR3: CASSLGQSGTIYF. The CDR3 DNA follows: TGCGCCAGCAGCTTAGGGCAGTCGGGCACCATATATTTT. The complete variable domain, with remaining parts taken from reference TRBV5-1 and TRBJ1-3, reads KAGVTQTPRYLIKTRGQQVTLSCSPISGHRSVSWYQQTPGQGLQFLFEYFSETQRNKGNFPGRFSGRQFSNSRSEMNVSTLELGDSALYLCASSLGQSGTIYFGEGSWLTVV.

The rearrangement links TRBV30 to TRBJ2-2; 8 bases match TRBD2. The trim removed 2 bases at V and 4 bases at J, leaving 9 bases unmatched. Germline V CDR1 and CDR2: GTSNPN, SVGIG (reference sequence). CDR3 length: 16 residues. The CDR3 DNA follows: TGTGCCTGGAGTCCTCTCGGGAGGGCCGCCACCGGGGAGCTGTTTTTT. Translation gives CAWSPLGRAATGELFF.

The chain recombines TRBV4-1 with TRBJ2-7, with D perhaps assigned TRBD1 or TRBD2 (5 bases each). V shed 4 bases and J shed 2 bases, with 15 bases lying between them. Per the germline V gene, CDR1 is MGHRA and CDR2 is YSYEKL. This CDR3 contains 15 residues. The CDR3 here is CASSRSGTDAYEQYF. CDR3 sequence (DNA): TGCGCCAGCAGCCGATCCGGGACGGATGCCTACGAGCAGTACTTC.

This chain uses TRBV14 with TRBJ2-2; 8 positions match TRBD1. This CDR3 region has 19 residues. Losses at the gene ends were 5 bases for V and 4 bases for J; bases not matched to a gene: 18. The V gene's germline CDR1 is SGHDN and CDR2 FVKESK. The CDR3: CASSSWTGNRGQVTGELFF. The DNA of the CDR3 is TGTGCCAGCAGCTCTTGGACAGGGAACAGGGGACAGGTCACCGGGGAGCTGTTTTTT.

CDR3 protein: CSVVQPGEQFF. CDR3 in DNA: TGCAGTGTGGTCCAACCGGGTGAGCAGTTCTTC. The chain is built from TRBV20-1 and TRBJ2-1, with unresolved D. Germline V gene data show CDR1 as DFQATT and CDR2 as SNEGSKA (reference sequence). The V gene lost 7 bases and the J gene lost 9 bases, with 13 bases spanning the gap. The CDR3 is made up of 11 amino acids.

This clone has a single count. CDR3 region: CASRRRTGGQETQYF. DNA of the CDR3: TGTGCCAGCAGGAGGAGGACAGGGGGCCAAGAGACCCAGTACTTC. The chain has TRBV27 and TRBJ2-5; 10 bases match TRBD1. V shed 6 bases, J shed 1 base, and the junction held 5 bases outside the gene matches. Germline V gives CDR1 MNHEY, CDR2 SMNVEV (reference sequence). The CDR3 covers 15 residues.

The chain recombines TRBV4-1 with TRBJ1-5; 9 bases agree with TRBD1. CDR3 length equals 18 residues. Trimming at V came to 5 bases and at J to 0 bases, leaving 11 bases not matched to a gene. From germline, CDR1 is MGHRA and CDR2 YSYEKL. CDR3 sequence reads: CASSEKTGGDYSNQPQHF. The CDR3, as DNA: TGCGCCAGCAGCGAAAAGACAGGGGGGGACTATAGCAATCAGCCCCAGCATTTT.

This clone was recorded a few times. The chain has TRBV11-2 and TRBJ2-7; TRBD2 agrees at 11 bases. Unmatched junction bases numbered 2, after V lost 4 bases and J lost 3 bases. Germline CDR1 and CDR2: SGHAT and FQNNGV. The CDR3 has 14 residues. The CDR3 sequence: CASSYTSGGYEQYF. The CDR3 DNA follows: TGTGCCAGCAGCTACACTAGCGGGGGCTACGAGCAGTACTTC.

This chain connects TRBV4-3 to TRBJ2-1; unclear D gene. Germline CDR1 is LGHNA and CDR2 is YSLEER. CDR3 length: 11 amino acids. Trimming removed 3 bases from V and 10 bases from J, with 7 bases in between. The CDR3 protein is CASSHQTEQFF. The CDR3 nucleotides read TGCGCCAGCAGCCATCAGACAGAGCAGTTCTTC.